This TCR beta chain was recorded in a study of multiple sclerosis patients with progressive multifocal leukoencephalopathy (dated by TCRdb to the late 2010s). Background on the whole study: The study examined peripheral T and B cells of MS patients who developed PML (4 under natalizumab, 1 after alemtuzumab) and treated patients who did not. Longitudinal follow-up was performed in two natalizumab-treated patients who later developed PML, from before therapy through 6 and 12 months to PML onset. The goal of the study was to detect any JC virus-specific or public T-cell expansions that arose at the time of PML onset. What the authors observed across the whole study: With only a small, descriptive cohort, it remained unclear whether the findings reflect JC virus infection or general immunocompromise. No common TRBV or TRBJ gene usage or preferential TRBV-TRBJ pairings were detected when PML developed. Only peripheral blood was analyzed, although cerebrospinal fluid or brain lymphocytes might be more informative for natalizumab-associated PML. Lower normalized Shannon entropy suggested less diverse TRB repertoires in most PML patients, whereas the natalizumab-treated controls showed values near 1. TRB clones above 0.5% frequency appeared only in PML patients, but expanded clones at PML onset were already present before and during natalizumab therapy.

A word on this clone: It has no known antigen specificity. Qualities for individual bases were not recorded, and no much larger clone is one base off.

Per the germline V gene (reference sequence), SEHNR is the CDR1 and FQNEAQ is the CDR2. V and J lose 10 bases and 4 bases, and a span of 13 bases separates them. There are 13 amino acids in the CDR3, from cysteine to phenylalanine inclusive. This entry keeps only the CDR3 DNA: 39 bases, framed from base 1. The library came from the immunoSEQ multiplex PCR assay. Synthetic inline TR CDR3 controls covering all V-J pairings were spiked into each PCR so that template counts could be estimated and amplification bias removed. Reads were processed so that amplification and sequencing bias were reduced, and quantification was performed against synthetic TR CDR3 analogs. For the original study's pipeline: Raw data were processed in ImmunoSEQ Analyzer, removing out-of-frame sequences and CDR3s with stop codons, and genes were named by IMGT nomenclature. Repertoire diversity was summarized as normalized Shannon entropy, defined as 1 minus Pielou's evenness. Two TRB sequences were counted as identical only if the two sequences had the same V gene, J gene and CDR3. Public PML clonotypes were CDR3s found in two or more PML-onset samples but not found earlier, in controls, or in public databases. Position-by-position CDR3 amino acid composition was analyzed in Skylign with the observed count method. TCRdb's version of the immuneACCESS table is confined to in-frame rearrangements and falls short of the full clone set. An unresolved V gene accounts for under half of the shortfall where checked; the remainder is of unknown origin. V and J calls plus clone size are reproduced from that table; the DNA served to infer D and trimming. Within this sample are about 30,000 clones, with about nine tenths of them counted one time only. About 1.4% of the sample rests with the top ten.

In light of the paper, this sample's time point label describes: 6 months of natalizumab therapy. This specimen's treatment or condition label, per the study, means: on natalizumab therapy at sampling. Every listed patient had received interferon beta before, and every PML patient was female. T1 and T2 blood samples were collected at 6 and 12 months of natalizumab therapy, respectively. Isolation of peripheral blood mononuclear cells was performed by Ficoll-Hypaque density gradient centrifugation. The material sequenced was PBMCs, taken from a patient treated with natalizumab. Recombination connected TRBV7-9 to TRBJ2-2; TRBD2 might be the D gene, on 6 matching bases. The clonotype originates from a human donor with multiple sclerosis. The bases are TGTGCCACTACGGGGACTCTCACCGGGGAGCTGTTTTTT. This encodes CATTGTLTGELFF.